This TCR beta chain was recovered during a study of blood T cell repertoires in COVID-19. V was pared by 1 base and J by 6 bases, with 15 bases between. The CDR3 contains 16 residues. The germline CDR1 and CDR2 sequences are MNHNS and SASEGT. Some clones are missing from TCRdb's copy, which holds only in-frame ones; the method was immunoSEQ multiplex PCR. The sample lists around 260,000 clones, approximately 86% seen once, with about 0.7% in the top ten. The V gene is TRBV6-1, the J gene TRBJ2-2; possibly TRBD1 for D (5 bases). This sequence originates from a human donor in a cohort sampled during active COVID-19. Sequenced sample: peripheral blood. The CDR3 sequence: CASSEGGQGSPGELFF. CDR3 nucleotide sequence: TGTGCCAGCAGTGAAGGAGGTCAGGGTAGTCCCGGGGAGCTGTTTTTT.